These T cell receptor beta chains were read from a single sample in a study of CD8+CD57+ T cells in acquired aplastic anemia. TCRdb analysed the reads with MiXCR anew, one entry per CDR3 protein. The sample lists about 130,000 distinct CDR3 sequences, 48% occurring once. The material sequenced was sorted CD4+, CD8+, or CD8+CD57+ T cells (not recorded which) from PBMCs. The receptor set was obtained from a human donor in good health, serving as a control. The CDR3 runs from the conserved cysteine through the conserved F or W. D genes are given only for firm matches. Rows give clone size only sometimes, using once, few, many, or a class for an expanded clone.

D gene,V gene,clone size,J gene,CDR3 DNA,CDR3 protein
TRBD2,TRBV7-6,-,TRBJ2-7,TGTGCCAGCAGCTTAGGAGCGGGGGAAGCCTACGAGCAGTACTTC,CASSLGAGEAYEQYF
TRBD2,TRBV4-1,-,TRBJ2-3,TGCGCCAGCAGCCAAGATCCGAAATTAGCGGGGGCCCTAATGGGAGATACGCAGTATTTT,CASSQDPKLAGALMGDTQYF
-,TRBV5-6,few,TRBJ2-3,TGTGCCAGCAGCTTAGAACCGATTAGCACAGATACGCAGTATTTT,CASSLEPISTDTQYF
TRBD1,TRBV27,many,TRBJ1-2,TGTGCCAGCAGTTGGCAGGAGGGGGCAAGTCGCTACACCTTC,CASSWQEGASRYTF
TRBD1,TRBV10-3,many,TRBJ2-2,TGTGCCATCAGTGAGCAGGGGGCCGGTATGGAGGCCGGGGAGCTGTTTTTT,CAISEQGAGMEAGELFF
-,TRBV2,-,TRBJ2-3,TGTGCCAGCAGCGAAATGGACAGAAAGGATACGCAGTATTTT,CASSEMDRKDTQYF
-,TRBV11-3,many,TRBJ2-2,TGTGCCAGCAGCTTAAGGGGGGCGGGTTCCGGGGAGCTGTTTTTT,CASSLRGAGSGELFF
TRBD1,TRBV5-6,once,TRBJ1-3,TGTGCCAGCAGCTTTGATCCGGGACAGTACTCTGGAAACACCATATATTTT,CASSFDPGQYSGNTIYF
TRBD1,TRBV2,-,TRBJ2-7,TGTGCCAGCAGCCGACAGGGGAGAGCCTACGAGCAGTACTTC,CASSRQGRAYEQYF
TRBD2,TRBV25-1,few,TRBJ2-1,TGTGCCAGCAGTGAAAACGGACTAGCGGGAGGGCGTGAGCAGTTCTTC,CASSENGLAGGREQFF
-,TRBV28,-,TRBJ2-7,TGTGCCAGCAGTTACACGAACGGGGACTACGAGCAGTACTTC,CASSYTNGDYEQYF
-,TRBV3-1,-,TRBJ1-6,TGTGCCAGCAGCCAAAACCAGGAAAATTCACCCCTCCACTTT,CASSQNQENSPLHF
-,TRBV19,many,TRBJ1-3,TGTGCCAGTGACAGGAGAAACACCATATATTTT,CASDRRNTIYF
-,TRBV7-9,-,TRBJ2-7,TGTGCCAGCAGCCCCCCGGCCATCTACGAGCAGTACTTC,CASSPPAIYEQYF
-,TRBV19,-,TRBJ2-1,TGTGCCAGTAGTATTAGGTCGGCTAGCTATGAGCAGTTCTTC,CASSIRSASYEQFF
TRBD1,TRBV24-1,-,TRBJ2-1,TGTGCCACCAGTGATCCCGGGACAGGCGGCTATGAGCAGTTCTTC,CATSDPGTGGYEQFF
-,TRBV15,-,TRBJ1-5,TGTGCCACCAGCAGGGGGGCCCCGTTTAGCAATCAGCCCCAGCATTTT,CATSRGAPFSNQPQHF
TRBD1,TRBV10-3,-,TRBJ1-2,TGTGCCATCAGTGATTCAGGGGGCAGTGGCTACACCTTC,CAISDSGGSGYTF
-,TRBV18,few,TRBJ2-3,TGTGCCAGCTCAGGGGGGGCAAGCACAGATACGCAGTATTTT,CASSGGASTDTQYF
-,TRBV10-1,-,TRBJ2-2,TGCGCCAGCAGCCACCTTAACACCGGGGAGCTGTTTTTT,CASSHLNTGELFF
-,TRBV2,medium-sized,TRBJ2-7,TGTGCCAGCAGGCCTGAGGCAGGCCTGACCTACGAGCAGTACTTC,CASRPEAGLTYEQYF
-,TRBV27,many,TRBJ2-7,TGTGCCAGCAGTTTAGCCTTCCGCTACGAGCAGTACTTC,CASSLAFRYEQYF
-,TRBV7-9,-,TRBJ2-7,TGTGCCAGCAGCTTAGGAGCCTATCAGGACGAGCAGTACTTC,CASSLGAYQDEQYF
-,TRBV20-1,-,TRBJ2-5,TGCAGTGCGGGGGGCCAAGAGACCCAGTACTTC,CSAGGQETQYF
-,TRBV7-3,-,TRBJ1-4,TGTGCCAGCAGCTTGGGGGACGACGAAAAACTGTTTTTT,CASSLGDDEKLFF
-,TRBV18,few,TRBJ2-1,TGTGCCAGCTCACCAAACTCCGGCGGGTCCAATGAGCAGTTCTTC,CASSPNSGGSNEQFF